Listed below are T cell receptor beta chains from one sample, sequenced in a study of T cell changes during pregnancy in multiple sclerosis. Method: immunoSEQ multiplex PCR; TCRdb's copy keeps in-frame clones and lacks some. The sample has more than 60,000 clones, about 91% seen once; the top ten hold approximately 0.9%. The specimen was peripheral blood, collected before pregnancy. These receptor sequences come from a female donor with multiple sclerosis, enrolled in a pregnancy study. The CDR3 runs from the conserved cysteine through the conserved F or W. D genes are given only for firm matches. A row's size may be missing; if present it is once, few, many or a size class.

DNA: TGTGCCAGCAGCGGGACAGGGCCGAACTATGGCTACACCTTC; CDR3: CASSGTGPNYGYTF; J: TRBJ1-2; D: TRBD1; V: TRBV7-9; size: -
DNA: TGTGCCAGCAGCTTGGGGCAGGGATATGAAGCTTTCTTT; CDR3: CASSLGQGYEAFF; J: TRBJ1-1; D: -; V: TRBV7-3; size: -
DNA: TGTGCCAGCAGTGGTCGTACAGGGGCGTCCACAGATACGCAGTATTTT; CDR3: CASSGRTGASTDTQYF; J: TRBJ2-3; D: TRBD1; V: TRBV9; size: once
DNA: TGTGCCAGCTCACCACCTGGGTCCGGGGGAGATACGCAGTATTTT; CDR3: CASSPPGSGGDTQYF; J: TRBJ2-3; D: -; V: TRBV18; size: -
DNA: TGTGCCAGTAGTATAGGGGCTCCGGATACGCAGTATTTT; CDR3: CASSIGAPDTQYF; J: TRBJ2-3; D: -; V: TRBV19; size: -
DNA: TGCAGCGTTGTGTCCGGGGGTGGCTACACCTTC; CDR3: CSVVSGGGYTF; J: TRBJ1-2; D: -; V: TRBV29-1; size: -
DNA: TGTGCCAGCAGCCCCCGATCTAGCGGGGGGGATCTTAATACGCAGTATTTT; CDR3: CASSPRSSGGDLNTQYF; J: TRBJ2-3; D: TRBD2; V: TRBV7-9; size: -
DNA: TGTGCCATCCCGACAGGGACGAAGGGCACTGAAGCTTTCTTT; CDR3: CAIPTGTKGTEAFF; J: TRBJ1-1; D: -; V: TRBV21-1; size: once
DNA: TGTGCCAGCAGCCAGGGGGACATTAGCTCCTACGAGCAGTACTTC; CDR3: CASSQGDISSYEQYF; J: TRBJ2-7; D: -; V: TRBV4-2; size: -
DNA: TGTGCCAGCAGCTTTGGGACTAGCGTCTACAATGAGCAGTTCTTC; CDR3: CASSFGTSVYNEQFF; J: TRBJ2-1; D: TRBD2; V: TRBV5-4; size: once
DNA: TGTGCCAGCAGCTTAGGATGGACAGGGCACGAGCAGTACTTC; CDR3: CASSLGWTGHEQYF; J: TRBJ2-7; D: TRBD1; V: TRBV11-2; size: -
DNA: TGTGCCAGTAGTATGCAGGGGGCGCGAAACACTGAAGCTTTCTTT; CDR3: CASSMQGARNTEAFF; J: TRBJ1-1; D: TRBD1; V: TRBV19; size: -
DNA: TGTGCCAGCAGCCGCACACGCCATGAGCAGTTCTTC; CDR3: CASSRTRHEQFF; J: TRBJ2-1; D: -; V: TRBV4-2; size: -
DNA: TGTGCCAGCAGTGACCCGGGTTTGGGAGAGACCCAGTACTTC; CDR3: CASSDPGLGETQYF; J: TRBJ2-5; D: -; V: TRBV6-1; size: once
DNA: TGTGCGAGGGTAGGGAGCCCGACAGAGCAGTTCTTC; CDR3: CARVGSPTEQFF; J: TRBJ2-1; D: -; V: TRBV2; size: -
DNA: TGTGCCAGCAGCTTGGACCTCGCAGGGGGCGTCACTGAAGCTTTCTTT; CDR3: CASSLDLAGGVTEAFF; J: TRBJ1-1; D: TRBD1; V: TRBV5-5; size: -
DNA: TGTGCCAGCAGCCGGGACTGGTCCTACGAGCAGTACTTC; CDR3: CASSRDWSYEQYF; J: TRBJ2-7; D: -; V: TRBV5-5; size: few
DNA: TGCAGCGTTGGGGGGGGACAGGGCTACAGCTATGGCTACACCTTC; CDR3: CSVGGGQGYSYGYTF; J: TRBJ1-2; D: TRBD1; V: TRBV29-1; size: -
DNA: TGTGCCAGCAGCTTAGGACAGGGGTATCAGCCCCAGCATTTT; CDR3: CASSLGQGYQPQHF; J: TRBJ1-5; D: TRBD1; V: TRBV7-9; size: once
DNA: TGTGCCAGCAGCTCCTACCGATCAGGGTCTGAAGCTTTCTTT; CDR3: CASSSYRSGSEAFF; J: TRBJ1-1; D: -; V: TRBV7-3; size: -
DNA: TGCGCCAGCAGCCATCCCGGACTAGCGGGGGGGCCGGGCAGGGAGACCCAGTACTTC; CDR3: CASSHPGLAGGPGRETQYF; J: TRBJ2-5; D: TRBD2; V: TRBV4-1; size: -
DNA: TGCGCCAGCAGCCAAGATACAACAGGGAACACTGAAGCTTTCTTT; CDR3: CASSQDTTGNTEAFF; J: TRBJ1-1; D: -; V: TRBV4-3; size: -
DNA: TGTGCCAGCAGCTTGGCAGGGGGCGCAGGGGGCTACACCTTC; CDR3: CASSLAGGAGGYTF; J: TRBJ1-2; D: TRBD1; V: TRBV5-6; size: once
DNA: TGCGCCAGCAGCTTACGACAAACCACAGAGACCCAGTACTTC; CDR3: CASSLRQTTETQYF; J: TRBJ2-5; D: -; V: TRBV4-1; size: -
DNA: TGTGCCAGCTCACCCGGGGGACCGAACACTGAAGCTTTCTTT; CDR3: CASSPGGPNTEAFF; J: TRBJ1-1; D: -; V: TRBV18; size: -
DNA: TGTGCCAGCAGCTTAGGCTCGGGAAAGGGCTTATATAGCAATCAGCCCCAGCATTTT; CDR3: CASSLGSGKGLYSNQPQHF; J: TRBJ1-5; D: -; V: TRBV7-2; size: -
DNA: TGTGCCAGCACGAAGGGACAGGGATTTAATTCACCCCTCCACTTT; CDR3: CASTKGQGFNSPLHF; J: TRBJ1-6; D: TRBD1; V: TRBV6-5; size: few
DNA: TGTGCCAGCTCACCACTCCAGGGGGACACTGAAGCTTTCTTT; CDR3: CASSPLQGDTEAFF; J: TRBJ1-1; D: TRBD1; V: TRBV18; size: -
DNA: TGTGCCAGCAGCCATCGGACTAGCGGGGGGTTCGTAGAGACCCAGTACTTC; CDR3: CASSHRTSGGFVETQYF; J: TRBJ2-5; D: TRBD2; V: TRBV4-2; size: -
DNA: TGTGCCAGCAGGAGGGGACAGGGCTTAGGGGGAACAACTGAAGCTTTCTTT; CDR3: CASRRGQGLGGTTEAFF; J: TRBJ1-1; D: TRBD1; V: TRBV2; size: -
DNA: TGTGCCAGCAGTGAATTAGACAGGGGCACTGAAGCTTTCTTT; CDR3: CASSELDRGTEAFF; J: TRBJ1-1; D: TRBD1; V: TRBV6-1; size: -
DNA: TGCAGCGCGGGACTAGCGGGGGGGCCCAAGTTCTTC; CDR3: CSAGLAGGPKFF; J: TRBJ2-1; D: TRBD2; V: TRBV29-1; size: -
DNA: TGTGCCAGCAGCAACGCAGGGACTGGAAACACCATATATTTT; CDR3: CASSNAGTGNTIYF; J: TRBJ1-3; D: -; V: TRBV9; size: -
DNA: TGTGCCAGCAGTGCTTTCCCGGGGAATCAGCCCCAGCATTTT; CDR3: CASSAFPGNQPQHF; J: TRBJ1-5; D: -; V: TRBV6-1; size: -
DNA: TGTGCCATCGGATCCGGGACAGGGGAGTGGAATGAGCAGTTCTTC; CDR3: CAIGSGTGEWNEQFF; J: TRBJ2-1; D: TRBD1; V: TRBV10-3; size: -
DNA: TGTGCCAGCAGCTGGGGCGGGGAGCCCCAGCATTTT; CDR3: CASSWGGEPQHF; J: TRBJ1-5; D: -; V: TRBV5-6; size: -
DNA: TGTGCCAGCAGGTCTCTTAGGAACACCGGGGAGCTGTTTTTT; CDR3: CASRSLRNTGELFF; J: TRBJ2-2; D: -; V: TRBV9; size: -
DNA: TGTGCCAGCAGTTTAGAGCAAAGGGCAGGGGGCGGCACTGAAGCTTTCTTT; CDR3: CASSLEQRAGGGTEAFF; J: TRBJ1-1; D: TRBD1; V: TRBV28; size: -
DNA: TGTGCCACCAGCAGAGCTAGCGGGGCCTCCTGGGAGCAGTACTTC; CDR3: CATSRASGASWEQYF; J: TRBJ2-7; D: TRBD2; V: TRBV15; size: -
DNA: TGTGCCAGCAGGGAAACTAGCGGGGGGTCCCCGACCCAGTACTTC; CDR3: CASRETSGGSPTQYF; J: TRBJ2-5; D: TRBD2; V: TRBV6-5; size: -
DNA: TGTGCCAGCAGCCCTGGACCCATGGGGCCTGTTGAAAAACTGTTTTTT; CDR3: CASSPGPMGPVEKLFF; J: TRBJ1-4; D: -; V: TRBV5-4; size: -
DNA: TGTGCCAGCAGCTCACGGTACAATGAGCAGTTCTTC; CDR3: CASSSRYNEQFF; J: TRBJ2-1; D: -; V: TRBV9; size: -
DNA: TGCGCCAGCAGCCCGGGGTATGGCGCCGGCACAGATACGCAGTATTTT; CDR3: CASSPGYGAGTDTQYF; J: TRBJ2-3; D: -; V: TRBV4-3; size: once
DNA: TGTGCCAGCAGCTTGGGCGGGGGGGCCTCCGAGCAGTACTTC; CDR3: CASSLGGGASEQYF; J: TRBJ2-7; D: TRBD2; V: TRBV5-6; size: -